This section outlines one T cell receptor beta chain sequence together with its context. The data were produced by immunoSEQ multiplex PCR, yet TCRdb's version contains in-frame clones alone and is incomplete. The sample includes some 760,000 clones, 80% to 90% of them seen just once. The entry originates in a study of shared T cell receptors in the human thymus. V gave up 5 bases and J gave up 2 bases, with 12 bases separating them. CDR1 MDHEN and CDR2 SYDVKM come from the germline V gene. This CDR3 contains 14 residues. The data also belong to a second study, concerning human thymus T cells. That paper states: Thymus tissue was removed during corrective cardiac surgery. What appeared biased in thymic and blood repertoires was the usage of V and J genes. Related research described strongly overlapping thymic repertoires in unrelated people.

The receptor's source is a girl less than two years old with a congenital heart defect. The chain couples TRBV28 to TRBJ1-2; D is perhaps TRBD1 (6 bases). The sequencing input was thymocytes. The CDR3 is CASSPRTVNYGYTF. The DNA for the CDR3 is TGTGCCAGCAGTCCGCGGACAGTCAACTATGGCTACACCTTC.